This TCR beta chain originates from a study of blood T cell repertoires in COVID-19 (dated by TCRdb to 2018 to 2020). With regard to the full study: Collaborator samples came from the United States, Italy and Spain and covered acute and convalescent phases of COVID-19. The prospective study material was composed of cDNA or gDNA derived from T cells, B-cell-depleted T cells, or PBMCs. The dataset comprised deeply sampled blood TCRbeta repertoires from subjects exposed to, actively infected with, or recovered from COVID-19. A freely available public database, intended as a resource for researchers studying the immune response to SARS-CoV-2, is where the repertoires were released. The samples were drawn from the first 160 participants of the ongoing ImmuneRACE study and from more than 1,000 subjects provided by 6 global collaborators. The sample metadata nearly always contained a de-identified subject ID, COVID-19 status, age in years and sex. Where available, HLA class I and class II types were taken from metadata supplied by the sample provider and were not determined by assay-based typing. Overall results and qualifications from the work: How much clinical and demographic metadata was included differed by source and by participant, and the metadata was provided uncurated.

Whole blood was collected in K2EDTA tubes by collaborating institutions according to the institutions' own protocols. Collaborator samples were shipped for TCRbeta analysis as frozen whole blood, isolated PBMCs, or DNA extracted from either sample type. TCRbeta CDR3 regions were amplified from genomic DNA by means of the immunoSEQ Assay, a bias-controlled multiplex PCR. Under the source paper's analysis protocol: Within the assay, amplification of reference gene primers was used to estimate how many nucleated cells each sample contained. To quantify the absolute abundance of each unique TCRbeta CDR3 rearrangement, sequence reads were collapsed and filtered. For each sample, productive Simpson clonality was calculated by taking the square root of Simpson's diversity index across productive rearrangements. What TCRdb holds here is the immuneACCESS table cut down to in-frame rearrangements. Part of the clones is not present; checked against another copy, under half of the missing clones reflect an unresolved V gene, and the others are unexplained. The V and J calls and clone size were taken over from that table, and D and trimming were inferred from the DNA. The sample contains roughly 190,000 clones, under 80% of them found a single time. The top ten clones comprise around 11% of the sample.

This clone was detected only once. Its antigen has not been determined. The sample holds no much larger clone one base away, and base qualities are not on file. The junction shows trimming of 4 bases on V and 5 bases on J, and the gene matches do not reach 13 bases of it. Reading the germline V gene gives CDR1 SGHRS and CDR2 YFSETQ. Measured from the cysteine to the phenylalanine, the CDR3 is 16 residues long. This entry keeps only the CDR3 DNA: 48 bases, framed from base 1. Specimen: peripheral blood. This TCR derives from a woman in her fifties or sixties with acute or convalescent COVID-19. The rearranged segments are TRBV5-1 and TRBJ2-7; 9 nucleotides in the junction match TRBD2. At the DNA level, the sequence is TGCGCCAGCAGCCGTCACCCGGCGGGAGGGCTTGACGAGCAGTACTTC. Its protein product is CASSRHPAGGLDEQYF.